This T cell receptor beta chain emerged from a study of blood T cell repertoires in COVID-19. Study-level background: Spain, Italy and the United States supplied samples that represented acute and convalescent COVID-19.

Produced via immunoSEQ multiplex PCR; TCRdb's table is partial and in-frame only. The sample records 300,000 to 350,000 clones, around nine tenths being singletons. Germline CDR1 is SGHDN and CDR2 is FVKESK. The length of the CDR3 is 14 residues. The J segment lost 6 bases and the V segment lost 6 bases, leaving 10 bases of the junction unmatched. Sequencing used peripheral blood. The V call is TRBV14, the J call TRBJ2-7; 8 bases line up with TRBD1. This receptor was taken from a woman in her 70s with COVID-19, enrolled during active disease. The CDR3 bases are TGTGCCAGCAGTCGGGACAGGCTAATTCCCGAGCAGTACTTC. Amino acid sequence: CASSRDRLIPEQYF.